The clone carrying this T cell receptor beta chain was recorded a few times. Its specificity is unknown. The data belong to a study of regulatory T cells in long-lasting Graves disease. General study results and limits: New patients shared 950 to 1,000 public clonotypes, fewer than the 2,500 to 3,500 shared by persistent patients.

Trimming stripped 3 bases from V and 3 bases from J, with 9 bases between. Per the germline V gene, CDR1 is MNHNS and CDR2 is SASEGT. The CDR3 has 13 residues. Time point reported: newly diagnosed GD, antithyroid drugs for less than 3 months. PBMCs provided the RNA from which the TCR library was made. Arm-PCR of CDR3 regions with iRepertoire HTBI primers generated TCR beta libraries. From the multiplex PCR reads, TCRdb called clonotypes with MiXCR, one entry per CDR3 protein. This table has 400,000 to 450,000 distinct CDR3 sequences, about 17% appearing once. These sequences were also reported in another study, on T cells in Graves' hyperthyroidism and ophthalmopathy.

The sample consisted of peripheral blood mononuclear cells (PBMCs), taken at new diagnosis, from a patient treated with antithyroid drugs. V and J are TRBV6-1 and TRBJ2-7; tentatively, D is TRBD1 (5 bases). The receptor was derived from a woman aged 25 to 39 with Graves disease. The CDR3 DNA reads TGTGCCAGCAGTGATGGACAAAGCTACGAGCAGTACTTC. It is translated as CASSDGQSYEQYF.